The T cell receptor (beta chain) under discussion was sequenced for a study of response to subunit inactivated influenza vaccine. Findings and limits, study-wide: Authors suggested each seasonal influenza vaccination recruits few new T cells.

TCRdb reprocessed the RT-PCR reads via MiXCR and lists one record per CDR3 protein. The table has 500,000 to 600,000 distinct CDR3 sequences, 14% seen once. A few counts support this clonotype. Its antigen remains unidentified. The sequence came from a man in his forties or fifties who received an inactivated influenza vaccine. The source material was PBMCs from blood, sampled less than 13 days after vaccination.

CDR3 region: CASSVGTGGSYGYTF. The CDR3 region has the DNA TGTGCCAGCAGCGTCGGGACAGGGGGCTCCTATGGCTACACCTTC. This rearrangement joins TRBV9 to TRBJ1-2; 12 bases fit TRBD1. The CDR3 totals 15 residues. The germline CDR1 and CDR2 sequences are SGDLS and YYNGEE. J lost 4 bases, V lost 2 bases, and 3 bases had no gene match.